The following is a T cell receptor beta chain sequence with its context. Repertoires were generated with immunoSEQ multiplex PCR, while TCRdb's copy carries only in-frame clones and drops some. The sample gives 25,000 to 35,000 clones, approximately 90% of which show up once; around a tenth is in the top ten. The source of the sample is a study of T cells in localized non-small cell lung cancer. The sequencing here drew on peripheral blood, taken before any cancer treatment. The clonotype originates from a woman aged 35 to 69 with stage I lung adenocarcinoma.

The CDR3 sequence: CASSQRQGLEETQYF. DNA for the CDR3: TGTGCCAGCAGCCAGAGACAGGGTTTAGAAGAGACCCAGTACTTC. The chain carries TRBV5-6 and TRBJ2-5; 7 bases agree with TRBD1. The germline gives CDR1 SGHDT, CDR2 YYEEEE. The J segment lost 3 bases and the V segment lost 4 bases, leaving 9 bases of the junction unmatched. There are 15 residues in the CDR3.